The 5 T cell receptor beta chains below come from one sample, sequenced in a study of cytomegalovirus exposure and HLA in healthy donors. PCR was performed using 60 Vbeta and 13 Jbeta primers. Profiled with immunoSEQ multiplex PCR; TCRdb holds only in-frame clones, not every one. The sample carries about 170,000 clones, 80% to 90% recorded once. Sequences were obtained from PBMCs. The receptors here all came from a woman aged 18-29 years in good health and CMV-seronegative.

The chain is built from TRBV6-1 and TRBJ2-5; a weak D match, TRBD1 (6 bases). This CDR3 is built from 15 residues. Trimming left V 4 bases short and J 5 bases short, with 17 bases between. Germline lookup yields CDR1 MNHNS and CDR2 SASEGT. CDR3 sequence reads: CASSVGSRGAETQYF. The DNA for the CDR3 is TGTGCCAGCAGTGTAGGCTCCAGGGGTGCGGAGACCCAGTACTTC.

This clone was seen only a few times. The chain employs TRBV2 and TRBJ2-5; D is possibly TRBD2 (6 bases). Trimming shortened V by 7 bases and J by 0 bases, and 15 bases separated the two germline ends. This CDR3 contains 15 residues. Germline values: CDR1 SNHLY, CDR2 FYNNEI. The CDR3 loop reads CASIASGDYQETQYF. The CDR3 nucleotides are TGTGCCAGCATCGCGTCGGGAGATTACCAAGAGACCCAGTACTTC.

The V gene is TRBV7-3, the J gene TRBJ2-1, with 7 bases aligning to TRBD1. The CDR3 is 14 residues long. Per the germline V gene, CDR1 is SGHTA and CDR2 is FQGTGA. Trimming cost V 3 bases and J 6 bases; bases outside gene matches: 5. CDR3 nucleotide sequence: TGTGCCAGCAGCTTCGGGACAGCGAGCAATGAGCAGTTCTTC. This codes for CASSFGTASNEQFF.

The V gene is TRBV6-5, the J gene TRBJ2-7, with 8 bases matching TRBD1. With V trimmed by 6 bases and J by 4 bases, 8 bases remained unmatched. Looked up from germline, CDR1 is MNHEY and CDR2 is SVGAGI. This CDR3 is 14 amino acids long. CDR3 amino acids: CASRKDRDLYEQYF. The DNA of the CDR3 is TGTGCCAGCAGAAAGGACAGGGATTTATACGAGCAGTACTTC.

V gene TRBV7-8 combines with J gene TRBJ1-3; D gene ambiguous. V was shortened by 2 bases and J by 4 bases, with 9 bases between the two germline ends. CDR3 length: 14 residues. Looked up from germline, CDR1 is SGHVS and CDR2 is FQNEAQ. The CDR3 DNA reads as TGTGCCAGCAGCTTATCTGGCAGGGGAAACACCATATATTTT. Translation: CASSLSGRGNTIYF.